The 27 T cell receptor beta chains given below trace back to one sample, sequenced in a study of CD8 T cells in ankylosing spondylitis. Points from the study as a whole: Apparently characteristic of ankylosing spondylitis blood was a TCR beta motif (roughly 8 highly homologous variants).

Using its own MiXCR run on the 5' RACE reads, TCRdb lists one record per CDR3 protein. Of 670,000 or so distinct CDR3 sequences in the sample, roughly 19% are singletons; the top ten hold over 15%. Their antigens are not known. The sample was blood, either unsorted or a sorted T cell fraction (not recorded which). All receptors come from a male donor with ankylosing spondylitis.

This clonotype was counted many times. This sequence joins TRBV29-1 and TRBJ2-1, with D unresolved. Trimming left V 7 bases short and J 4 bases short, with 14 bases between. The CDR3 runs 13 residues. Per germline, CDR1 SQVTM and CDR2 ANQGSEA. The CDR3 region has the DNA TGCAGCGCTGCCCGCGGAGAGTACAATGAGCAGTTCTTC. Residues: CSAARGEYNEQFF.

The chain employs TRBV4-1 and TRBJ2-1; D is undetermined. CDR1 is MGHRA, CDR2 YSYEKL, per germline. CDR3 length: 18 amino acids. Trimming removed 2 bases at V and 0 bases at J, with 17 bases between. The DNA for the CDR3 is TGCGCCAGCAGCCAATCTATACGACCAATGAGCTCCTACAATGAGCAGTTCTTC. This sequence encodes CASSQSIRPMSSYNEQFF.

This sequence joins TRBV5-1 and TRBJ2-3; tentative D call: TRBD2 (5 bases). This CDR3 is built from 16 residues. Germline-derived CDR1 and CDR2 are SGHRS and YFSETQ. The V gene lost 0 bases and the J gene lost 2 bases, with 13 bases spanning the gap. The CDR3 is CASSLGQDFITDTQYF. The DNA for the CDR3 is TGCGCCAGCAGCTTGGGTCAGGACTTTATCACAGATACGCAGTATTTT.

CDR3 DNA sequence: TGTGCCAGCAGCCCAAATATTGGGGGGACCACTGAAGCTTTCTTT. Residues: CASSPNIGGTTEAFF. The rearrangement uses TRBV7-2 and TRBJ1-1, with TRBD1 as a possible D gene (5 bases). CDR3 length equals 15 residues. In germline, CDR1 is SGHTA, CDR2 FQGNSA. The V end lost 5 bases, the J end lost 4 bases, and 17 bases lay between the germline ends.

The chain joins TRBV4-3 to TRBJ2-1; D is ambiguous. V lost 0 bases and J lost 0, with 12 bases in between. Per germline, CDR1 LGHNA and CDR2 YSLEER. This CDR3 is 17 amino acids long. CDR3 in amino acids: CASSQDPPASSYNEQFF. DNA of the CDR3: TGCGCCAGCAGCCAAGATCCTCCCGCGAGCTCCTACAATGAGCAGTTCTTC.

Concerning this clonotype: One end of the junction is discordant with germline, which a read error may explain. The chain joins TRBV5-1 to TRBJ2-3; 8 bases agree with TRBD2. This CDR3 has 16 amino acids. Germline V lookup: CDR1 SGHRS, CDR2 YFSETQ. DNA for the CDR3: TGCGCCAGCAGCTTAACGCTAGCGGGTTTCACAGATACGCAGTTTTTT. It translates to CASSLTLAGFTDTQFF.

This clonotype was detected a few times. This chain joins TRBV20-1 and TRBJ2-5, with 12 bases aligning to TRBD2. Germline V lookup: CDR1 DFQATT, CDR2 SNEGSKA (reference sequence). J gave up 4 bases and V 6 bases, and 6 bases lay outside the gene matches. There are 14 residues in the CDR3. The CDR3 DNA is TGCAGTGCAACTAGCGGGGGGCCTCGAGAGACCCAGTACTTC. Its protein product is CSATSGGPRETQYF.

The chain links TRBV6-1 to TRBJ1-1; a possible D gene is TRBD1 (5 bases). V lost 6 bases and J lost 3, with 11 bases in between. The CDR3 covers 13 residues. Germline V gene lookup returns CDR1 MNHNS and CDR2 SASEGT. DNA for the CDR3: TGTGCCAGCAGATCGCAGGGCTACACTGAAGCTTTCTTT. It is translated as CASRSQGYTEAFF.

The V and J genes are TRBV20-1 and TRBJ1-5, with a possible D match to TRBD1 (5 bases). This CDR3 spans 15 amino acids. The germline V gene has CDR1 DFQATT and CDR2 SNEGSKA (reference sequence). The V end lost 1 base, the J end lost 2 bases, and 12 bases lay between the germline ends. CDR3: CSARGGELGNQPQHF. The CDR3 DNA follows: TGCAGTGCTAGAGGAGGGGAATTGGGCAATCAGCCCCAGCATTTT.

This clonotype was seen more than once but under ten times. The chain employs TRBV12-3 or TRBV12-4 and TRBJ2-2; D is perhaps TRBD2 (6 bases). This CDR3 region has 13 residues. V was pared by 5 bases and J by 8 bases, with 12 bases between. Here the CDR3 reads CASSLWRGGELFF. CDR3 DNA sequence: TGTGCCAGCAGTCTGTGGAGGGGTGGGGAGCTGTTTTTT.

Ten or more counts support this clonotype. The chain combines TRBV7-3 with TRBJ2-5, with D possibly being TRBD2 (7 bases). Deletions cut 5 bases from V and 1 base from J, with 11 bases between. This CDR3 has 14 amino acids. Germline CDR1 reads SGHTA; CDR2 reads FQGTGA. The CDR3 DNA follows: TGTGCCAGCAGCCTTCGGGGGGCCCAAGAGACCCAGTACTTC. It specifies CASSLRGAQETQYF.

In this sample, this clonotype turned up a few times. V is TRBV29-1 and J is TRBJ2-1, with D maybe TRBD1 (5 bases). This CDR3 contains 14 residues. Germline V gene data show CDR1 as SQVTM and CDR2 as ANQGSEA. The V end lost 3 bases, the J end lost 8 bases, and 17 bases lay between the germline ends. CDR3 coding DNA: TGCAGCGTTGACCGGCCAGGGCTTGTCCATGAGCAGTTCTTC. It specifies CSVDRPGLVHEQFF.

This chain connects TRBV7-6 to TRBJ1-1; D gene ambiguous. The CDR3 is made up of 14 amino acids. Germline V CDR1 and CDR2: SGHVS, FNYEAQ. V was clipped by 1 base and J by 7 bases, with 13 bases between them. The CDR3 nucleotides read TGTGCCAGCAGCTTAGTTCTGGGAGGGAGTGAAGCTTTCTTT. This gives the protein CASSLVLGGSEAFF.

The V and J genes are TRBV30 and TRBJ1-6; the match to TRBD1 covers 9 bases. This CDR3 has 13 residues. Germline CDR1 and CDR2: GTSNPN and SVGIG (reference sequence). V was clipped by 3 bases and J by 7 bases; unmatched bases: 1. For the CDR3, the DNA is TGTGCCTGGAGGGGACAGGGAAATTCACCCCTCCACTTT. Translation gives CAWRGQGNSPLHF.

In DNA form, the CDR3 reads TGCAGCGTTTGGGGGGGAGCCGGGCCTGTACACAATGAGCAGTTCTTC. It translates to CSVWGGAGPVHNEQFF. The chain carries TRBV29-1 and TRBJ2-1, with TRBD2 matching over 7 bases. The V and J ends lost 5 bases and 5 bases, in that order; junction bases with no gene match: 15. There are 16 residues in the CDR3. CDR1 SQVTM and CDR2 ANQGSEA come from the germline V gene.

The rearrangement uses TRBV20-1 and TRBJ2-3, with 9 bases matching TRBD1. The CDR3 length is 14 residues. Germline loops: CDR1 DFQATT, CDR2 SNEGSKA (reference sequence). With V trimmed by 6 bases and J by 2 bases, 6 bases remained unmatched. The CDR3 DNA reads TGCAGTGCACCGGACAGGGGCAACACAGATACGCAGTATTTT. It encodes CSAPDRGNTDTQYF.

This clonotype was found a few times. V gene TRBV12-3 or TRBV12-4 combines with J gene TRBJ2-1; 9 nucleotides line up with TRBD2. The junction had 20 bases not matched to a gene; V was cut back by 6 bases and J by 2 bases. CDR3 length: 20 residues. The CDR3 DNA follows: TGTGCCAGCAGCGCAGAGTGGGGACTAGCTGGCGCAGGGCCCTACAATGAGCAGTTCTTC. Residues: CASSAEWGLAGAGPYNEQFF.

This clonotype was detected a few times. This chain connects TRBV5-6 to TRBJ2-7, with D unresolved. CDR3 length equals 14 residues. From germline, CDR1 is SGHDT and CDR2 YYEEEE. V shed 0 bases and J shed 5 bases, with 12 bases lying between them. In DNA form, the CDR3 reads TGTGCCAGCAGCTTGGTTGGATTAGAGAACGAGCAGTACTTC. The encoded protein is CASSLVGLENEQYF.

This clonotype was observed a few times. The V gene is TRBV30, the J gene TRBJ2-7; D ambiguous. Germline V CDR1 and CDR2: GTSNPN, SVGIG (reference sequence). Trimming removed 4 bases at V and 2 bases at J, with 12 bases between. This CDR3 region has 13 residues. CDR3 in amino acids: CAWTKRETYEQYF. The CDR3 region has the DNA TGTGCCTGGACAAAGCGAGAGACCTACGAGCAGTACTTC. Based on the CDR3 plus reference TRBV30 and TRBJ2-7, the full variable domain is SQTIHQWPATLVQPVGSPLSLECTVEGTSNPNLYWYRQAAGRGLQLLFYSVGIGQISSEVPQNLSASRPQDRQFILSSKKLLLSDSGFYLCAWTKRETYEQYFGPGTRLTVT.

The chain uses TRBV20-1 and TRBJ2-5; 9 bases line up with TRBD2. Germline trimming cut 6 bases from V and 3 bases from J; bases unmatched to any gene: 5. The CDR3 runs to 13 residues. Looked up from germline, CDR1 is DFQATT and CDR2 is SNEGSKA (reference sequence). Written as DNA, the CDR3 is TGCAGTGCAAACATAGCGGGAGAAGAGACCCAGTACTTC. It is translated as CSANIAGEETQYF.

V is TRBV7-2 and J is TRBJ2-3; the match to TRBD2 covers 12 bases. Germline lookup yields CDR1 SGHTA and CDR2 FQGNSA. Trimming removed 5 bases from V and 5 bases from J; junction bases left unmatched: 11. The CDR3 runs 17 residues. CDR3 sequence: CASSPYLAGGRGDTQYF. CDR3 sequence (DNA): TGTGCCAGCAGCCCATATCTAGCGGGGGGGCGTGGAGATACGCAGTATTTT.

This clonotype was observed a handful of times. The CDR3 coding sequence is TGTGCCAGCAGAACGGCCTACAATGAGCAGTTCTTC. Translated, it gives CASRTAYNEQFF. The chain employs TRBV27 and TRBJ2-1; D is uncertain. Germline assignment: CDR1 MNHEY and CDR2 SMNVEV (reference sequence). V lost 6 bases, J lost 2 bases, and 5 bases lay in between. This CDR3 is 12 amino acids long.

This chain uses TRBV15 with TRBJ2-5; 9 bases are shared with TRBD2. Germline CDR1 reads LNHNV; CDR2 reads YYDKDF (reference sequence). Unmatched junction bases numbered 11, after V lost 0 bases and J lost 3 bases. The CDR3 is 18 amino acids. In nucleotides, the CDR3 is TGTGCCACCAGCAGAGATCGTGGTAGCGGGGGTTGGAAAGAGACCCAGTACTTC. It encodes CATSRDRGSGGWKETQYF.

This clonotype was recorded a few times. The genes are TRBV6-1 and TRBJ1-1, with 7 bases matching TRBD1. Germline loops: CDR1 MNHNS, CDR2 SASEGT. This CDR3 has 13 amino acids. With V trimmed by 6 bases and J by 5 bases, 6 bases remained unmatched. The CDR3 loop reads CASRLQGWTEAFF. CDR3 bases: TGTGCCAGCAGACTACAGGGGTGGACTGAAGCTTTCTTT.

This clonotype was recorded a few times. The chain couples TRBV27 to TRBJ1-6; a weak D match, TRBD1 (5 bases). This CDR3 has 13 amino acids. Trimming took 4 bases from V and 7 from J, leaving 8 bases between them. CDR1 is MNHEY, CDR2 SMNVEV, per germline (reference sequence). This CDR3 is CASSWGWNSPLHF. The CDR3 nucleotides read TGTGCCAGCAGTTGGGGGTGGAATTCACCCCTCCACTTT.

This clonotype came up a few times. The chain joins TRBV6-1 to TRBJ1-2; 9 bases align to TRBD1. The trim removed 6 bases at V and 7 bases at J, leaving 6 bases unmatched. Germline assignment: CDR1 MNHNS and CDR2 SASEGT. The CDR3 loop spans 13 amino acids. CDR3 protein: CASRWDRDSGYTF. The CDR3 coding sequence is TGTGCCAGCAGATGGGACAGGGACTCTGGCTACACCTTC.

This clonotype was seen ten or more times. The chain joins TRBV12-3 or TRBV12-4 to TRBJ2-1; 9 nucleotides align to TRBD1. CDR3 length equals 14 residues. The V gene end was trimmed by 5 bases and the J gene end by 9 bases; junction bases not matched to a gene: 8. The chain's CDR3 is CASSLWTGEAEQFF. The DNA for the CDR3 is TGTGCCAGCAGTCTCTGGACAGGGGAGGCTGAGCAGTTCTTC.